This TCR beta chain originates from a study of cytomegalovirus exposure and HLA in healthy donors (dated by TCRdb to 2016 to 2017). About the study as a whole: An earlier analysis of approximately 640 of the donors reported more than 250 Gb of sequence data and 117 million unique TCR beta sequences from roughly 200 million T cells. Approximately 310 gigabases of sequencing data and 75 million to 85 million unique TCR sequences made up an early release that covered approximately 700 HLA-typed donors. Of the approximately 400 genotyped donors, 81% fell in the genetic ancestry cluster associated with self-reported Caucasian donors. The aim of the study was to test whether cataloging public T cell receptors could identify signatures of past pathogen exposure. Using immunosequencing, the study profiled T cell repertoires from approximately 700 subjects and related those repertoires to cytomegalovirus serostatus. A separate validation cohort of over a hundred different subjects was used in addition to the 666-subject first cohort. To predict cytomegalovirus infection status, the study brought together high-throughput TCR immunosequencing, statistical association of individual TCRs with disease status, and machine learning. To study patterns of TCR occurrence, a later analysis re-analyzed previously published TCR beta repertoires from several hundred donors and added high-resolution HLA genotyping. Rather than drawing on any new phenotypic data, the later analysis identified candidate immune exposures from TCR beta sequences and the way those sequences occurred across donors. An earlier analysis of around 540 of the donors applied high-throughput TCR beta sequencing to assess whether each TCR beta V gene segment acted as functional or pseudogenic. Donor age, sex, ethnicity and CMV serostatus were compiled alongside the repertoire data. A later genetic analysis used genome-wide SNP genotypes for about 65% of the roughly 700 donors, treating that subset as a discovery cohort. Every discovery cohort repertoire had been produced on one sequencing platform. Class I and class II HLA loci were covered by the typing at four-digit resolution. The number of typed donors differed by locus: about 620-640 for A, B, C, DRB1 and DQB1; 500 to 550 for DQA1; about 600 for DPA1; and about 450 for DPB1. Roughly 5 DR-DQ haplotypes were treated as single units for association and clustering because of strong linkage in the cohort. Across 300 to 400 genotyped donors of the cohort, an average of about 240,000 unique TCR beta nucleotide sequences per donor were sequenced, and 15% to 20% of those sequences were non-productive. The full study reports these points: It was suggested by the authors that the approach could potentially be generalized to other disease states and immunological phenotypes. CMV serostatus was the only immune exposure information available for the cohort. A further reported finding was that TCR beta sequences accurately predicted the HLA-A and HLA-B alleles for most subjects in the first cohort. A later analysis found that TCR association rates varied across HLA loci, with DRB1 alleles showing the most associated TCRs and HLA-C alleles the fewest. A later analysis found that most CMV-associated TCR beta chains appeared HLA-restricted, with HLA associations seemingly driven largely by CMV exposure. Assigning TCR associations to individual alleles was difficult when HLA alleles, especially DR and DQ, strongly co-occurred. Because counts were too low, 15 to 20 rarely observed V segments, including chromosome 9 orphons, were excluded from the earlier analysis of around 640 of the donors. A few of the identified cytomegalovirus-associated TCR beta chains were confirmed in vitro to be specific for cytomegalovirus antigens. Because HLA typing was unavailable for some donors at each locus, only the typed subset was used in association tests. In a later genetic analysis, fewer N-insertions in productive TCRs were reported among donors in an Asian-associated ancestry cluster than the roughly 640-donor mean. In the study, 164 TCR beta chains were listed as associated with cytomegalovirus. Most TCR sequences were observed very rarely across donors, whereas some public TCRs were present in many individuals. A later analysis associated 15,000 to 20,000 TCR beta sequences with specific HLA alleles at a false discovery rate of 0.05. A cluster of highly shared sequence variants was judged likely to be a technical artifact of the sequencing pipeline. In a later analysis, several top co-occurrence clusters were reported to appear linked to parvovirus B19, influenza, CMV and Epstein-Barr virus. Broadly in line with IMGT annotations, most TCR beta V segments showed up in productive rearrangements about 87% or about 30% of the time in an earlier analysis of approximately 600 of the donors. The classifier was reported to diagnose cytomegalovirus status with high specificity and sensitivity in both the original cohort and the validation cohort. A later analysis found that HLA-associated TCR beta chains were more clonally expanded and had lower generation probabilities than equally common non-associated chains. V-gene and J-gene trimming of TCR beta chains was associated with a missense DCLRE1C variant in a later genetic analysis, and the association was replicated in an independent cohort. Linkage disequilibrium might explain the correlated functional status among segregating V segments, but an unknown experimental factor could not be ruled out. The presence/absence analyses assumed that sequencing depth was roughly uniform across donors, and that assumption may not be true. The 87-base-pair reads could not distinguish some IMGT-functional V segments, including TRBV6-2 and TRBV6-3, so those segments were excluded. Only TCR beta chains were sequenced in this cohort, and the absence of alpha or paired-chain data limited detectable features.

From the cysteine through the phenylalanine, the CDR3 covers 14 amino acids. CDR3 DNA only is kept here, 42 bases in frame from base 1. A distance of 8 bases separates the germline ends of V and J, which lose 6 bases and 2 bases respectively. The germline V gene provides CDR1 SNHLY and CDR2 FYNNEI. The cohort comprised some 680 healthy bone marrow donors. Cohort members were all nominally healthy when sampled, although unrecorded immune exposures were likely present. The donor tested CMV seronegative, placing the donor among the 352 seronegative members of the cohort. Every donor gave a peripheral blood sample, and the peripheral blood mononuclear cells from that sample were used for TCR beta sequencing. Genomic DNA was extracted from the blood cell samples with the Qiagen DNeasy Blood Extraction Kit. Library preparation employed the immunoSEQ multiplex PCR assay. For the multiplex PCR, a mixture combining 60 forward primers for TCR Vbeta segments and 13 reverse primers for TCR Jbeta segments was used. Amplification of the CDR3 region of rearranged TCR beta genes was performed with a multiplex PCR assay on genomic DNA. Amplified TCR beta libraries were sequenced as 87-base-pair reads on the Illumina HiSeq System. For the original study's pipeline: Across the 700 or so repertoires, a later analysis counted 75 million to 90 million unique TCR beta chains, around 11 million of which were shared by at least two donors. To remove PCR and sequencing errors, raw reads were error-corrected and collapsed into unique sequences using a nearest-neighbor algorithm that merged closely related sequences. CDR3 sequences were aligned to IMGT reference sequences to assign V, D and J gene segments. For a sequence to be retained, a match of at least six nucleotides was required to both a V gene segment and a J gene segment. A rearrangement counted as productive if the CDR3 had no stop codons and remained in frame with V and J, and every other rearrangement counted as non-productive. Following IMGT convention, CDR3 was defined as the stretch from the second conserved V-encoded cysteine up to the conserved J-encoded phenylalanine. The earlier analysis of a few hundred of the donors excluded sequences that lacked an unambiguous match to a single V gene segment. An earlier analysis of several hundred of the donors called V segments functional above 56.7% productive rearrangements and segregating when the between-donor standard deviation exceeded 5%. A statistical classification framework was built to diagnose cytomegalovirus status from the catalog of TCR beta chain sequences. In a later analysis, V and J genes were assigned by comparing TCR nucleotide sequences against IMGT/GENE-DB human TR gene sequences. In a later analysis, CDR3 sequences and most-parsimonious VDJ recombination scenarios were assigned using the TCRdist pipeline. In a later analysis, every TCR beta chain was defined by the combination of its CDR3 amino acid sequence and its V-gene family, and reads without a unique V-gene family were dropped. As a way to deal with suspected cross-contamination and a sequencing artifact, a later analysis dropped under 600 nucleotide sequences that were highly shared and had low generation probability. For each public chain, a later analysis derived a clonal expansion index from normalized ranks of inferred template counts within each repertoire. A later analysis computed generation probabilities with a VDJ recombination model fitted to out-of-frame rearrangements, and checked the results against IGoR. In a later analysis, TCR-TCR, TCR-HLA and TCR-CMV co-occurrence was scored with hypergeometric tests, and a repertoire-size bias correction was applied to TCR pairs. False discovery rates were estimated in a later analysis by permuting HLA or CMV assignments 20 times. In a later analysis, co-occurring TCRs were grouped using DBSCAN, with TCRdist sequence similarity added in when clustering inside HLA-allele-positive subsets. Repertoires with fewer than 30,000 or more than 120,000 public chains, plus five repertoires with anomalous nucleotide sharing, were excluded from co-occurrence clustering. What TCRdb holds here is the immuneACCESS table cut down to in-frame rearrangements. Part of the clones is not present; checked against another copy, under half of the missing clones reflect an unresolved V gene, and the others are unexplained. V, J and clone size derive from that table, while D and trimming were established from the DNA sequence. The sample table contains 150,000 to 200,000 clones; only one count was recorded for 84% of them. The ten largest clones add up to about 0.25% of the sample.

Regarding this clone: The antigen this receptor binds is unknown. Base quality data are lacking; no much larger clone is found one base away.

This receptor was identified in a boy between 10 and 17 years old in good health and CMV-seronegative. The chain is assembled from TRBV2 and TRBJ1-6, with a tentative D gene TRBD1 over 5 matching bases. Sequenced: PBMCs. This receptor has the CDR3 CASSVTAYNSPLHF. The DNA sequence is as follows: TGTGCCAGCAGCGTGACAGCCTATAATTCACCCCTCCACTTT.